This TCR beta chain was retrieved from a study of sequential checkpoint blockade in melanoma. Study information: Patients were randomized 1:1 to nivolumab-then-ipilimumab or ipilimumab-then-nivolumab first-line.

Trimming pared 5 bases from V and 2 bases from J, leaving 10 bases between. From germline, CDR1 is LNHNV and CDR2 YYDKDF (reference sequence). The CDR3 extends over 14 amino acids. Treatment denoted: randomized to nivolumab then ipilimumab (arm A) or the reverse (arm B). No patient had prior DNA-damaging chemotherapy. TCRdb's table, derived via immunoSEQ multiplex PCR, lists solely in-frame clones and lacks some. The table records 4,000 to 6,500 clones, over 65% of them present only once. Sequenced here: CD8+ T cells sorted from blood (inferred from file names), sampled from a patient given nivolumab and ipilimumab in sequence. This clonotype originated in a human donor with melanoma. The chain carries TRBV15 and TRBJ2-1; no reliable D call. CDR3 nucleotides: TGTGCCACCAGCGTAGAGGCGACCTACAATGAGCAGTTCTTC. This encodes CATSVEATYNEQFF.